The next 5 T cell receptor beta chains were all read from a single sample in a study of blood T cell repertoires in COVID-19. The protocol was immunoSEQ multiplex PCR, while the TCRdb copy is restricted to in-frame clones and leaves out a portion. The data show 54,000 or so clones, with 80% to 90% seen just once and 3% to 3.5% held by the top ten. Sequencing was done on a sample of peripheral blood. The receptors shown here come from a human donor in a cohort sampled during active COVID-19.

This chain links TRBV2 with TRBJ1-1, with D possibly TRBD1 on 5 matching bases. Germline CDR1 and CDR2: SNHLY and FYNNEI. This CDR3 comprises 14 residues. V was shortened by 6 bases and J by 0 bases, with 11 bases between the two germline ends. Here the CDR3 reads CASRLTVLNTEAFF. Here the CDR3 DNA reads TGTGCCAGCAGGCTGACAGTCTTGAACACTGAAGCTTTCTTT. Complete variable domain (other parts from reference TRBV2 and TRBJ1-1): EPEVTQTPSHQVTQMGQEVILRCVPISNHLYFYWYRQILGQKVEFLVSFYNNEISEKSEIFDDQFSVERPDGSNFTLKIRSTKLEDSAMYFCASRLTVLNTEAFFGQGTRLTVV.

The rearrangement links TRBV19 to TRBJ2-3, with 7 nucleotides matching TRBD2. CDR3 length equals 15 residues. Germline V gene data show CDR1 as LNHDA and CDR2 as SQIVND (reference sequence). Germline trimming cut 6 bases from V and 4 bases from J; bases unmatched to any gene: 10. CDR3 sequence: CASRSGGGRADTQYF. For the CDR3, the DNA is TGTGCCAGTAGATCGGGGGGAGGCCGCGCAGATACGCAGTATTTT.

This chain connects TRBV7-3 to TRBJ2-2; 7 bases line up with TRBD1. CDR3 length equals 16 residues. The germline CDR1 and CDR2 sequences are SGHTA and FQGTGA. V trimming: 5 bases; J trimming: 0 bases; junction bases outside the gene matches: 6. CDR3 region: CASSAQGSTNTGELFF. The CDR3 DNA sequence: TGTGCCAGCAGCGCACAGGGGTCTACGAACACCGGGGAGCTGTTTTTT.

The chain recombines TRBV18 with TRBJ2-2, with D perhaps TRBD1 (5 bases). The CDR3 is 15 amino acids. Trimming stripped 2 bases from V and 1 base from J, with 8 bases between. Germline V gene data show CDR1 as KGHSH and CDR2 as LQKENI. CDR3 sequence: CASSPAQGNTGELFF. The DNA for the CDR3 is TGTGCCAGCTCACCAGCCCAGGGGAACACCGGGGAGCTGTTTTTT.

V and J are TRBV5-4 and TRBJ2-5, with 8 bases that match TRBD2. Germline trimming cut 4 bases from V and 5 bases from J; bases unmatched to any gene: 7. Looked up from germline, CDR1 is SGHNT and CDR2 is YYREEE (reference sequence). This CDR3 region has 14 residues. CDR3 region: CASSAPGLGETQYF. The DNA of the CDR3 is TGTGCCAGCAGCGCGCCGGGACTAGGGGAGACCCAGTACTTC.